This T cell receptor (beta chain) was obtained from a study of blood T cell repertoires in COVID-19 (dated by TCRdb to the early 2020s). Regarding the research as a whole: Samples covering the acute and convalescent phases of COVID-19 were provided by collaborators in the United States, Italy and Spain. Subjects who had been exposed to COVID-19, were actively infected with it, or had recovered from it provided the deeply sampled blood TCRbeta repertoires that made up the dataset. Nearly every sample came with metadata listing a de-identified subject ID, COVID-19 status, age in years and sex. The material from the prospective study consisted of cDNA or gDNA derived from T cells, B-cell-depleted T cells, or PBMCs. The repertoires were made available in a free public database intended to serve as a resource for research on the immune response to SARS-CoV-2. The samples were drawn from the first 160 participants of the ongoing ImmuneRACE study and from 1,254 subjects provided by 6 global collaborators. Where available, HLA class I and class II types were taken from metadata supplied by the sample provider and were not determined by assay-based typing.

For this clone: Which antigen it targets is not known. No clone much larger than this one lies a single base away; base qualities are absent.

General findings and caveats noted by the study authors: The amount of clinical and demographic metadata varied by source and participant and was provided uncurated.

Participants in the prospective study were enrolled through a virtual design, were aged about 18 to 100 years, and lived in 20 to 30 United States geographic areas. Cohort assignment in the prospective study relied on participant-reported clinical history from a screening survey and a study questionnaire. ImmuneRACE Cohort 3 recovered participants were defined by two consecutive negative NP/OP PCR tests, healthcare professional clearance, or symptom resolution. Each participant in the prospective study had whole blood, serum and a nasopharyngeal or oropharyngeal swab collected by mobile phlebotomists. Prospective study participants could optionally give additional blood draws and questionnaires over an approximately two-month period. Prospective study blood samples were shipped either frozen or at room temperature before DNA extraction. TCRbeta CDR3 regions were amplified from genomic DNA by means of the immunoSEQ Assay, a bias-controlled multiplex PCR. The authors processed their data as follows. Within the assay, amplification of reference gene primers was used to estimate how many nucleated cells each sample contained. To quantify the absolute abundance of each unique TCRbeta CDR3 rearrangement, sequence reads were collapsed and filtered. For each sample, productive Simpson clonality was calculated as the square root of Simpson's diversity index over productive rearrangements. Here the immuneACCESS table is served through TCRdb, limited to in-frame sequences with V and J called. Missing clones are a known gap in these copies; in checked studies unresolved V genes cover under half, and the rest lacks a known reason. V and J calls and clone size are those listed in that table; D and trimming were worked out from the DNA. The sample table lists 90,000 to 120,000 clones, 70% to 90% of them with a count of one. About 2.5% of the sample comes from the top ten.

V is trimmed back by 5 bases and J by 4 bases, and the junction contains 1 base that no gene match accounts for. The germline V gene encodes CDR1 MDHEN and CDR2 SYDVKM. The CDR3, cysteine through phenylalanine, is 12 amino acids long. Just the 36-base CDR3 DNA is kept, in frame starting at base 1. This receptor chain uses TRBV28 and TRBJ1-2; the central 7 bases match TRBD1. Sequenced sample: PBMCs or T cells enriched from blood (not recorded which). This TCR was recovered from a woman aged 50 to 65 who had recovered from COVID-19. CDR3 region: CASSAGGYGYTF. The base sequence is TGTGCCAGCAGTGCAGGGGGCTATGGCTACACCTTC.